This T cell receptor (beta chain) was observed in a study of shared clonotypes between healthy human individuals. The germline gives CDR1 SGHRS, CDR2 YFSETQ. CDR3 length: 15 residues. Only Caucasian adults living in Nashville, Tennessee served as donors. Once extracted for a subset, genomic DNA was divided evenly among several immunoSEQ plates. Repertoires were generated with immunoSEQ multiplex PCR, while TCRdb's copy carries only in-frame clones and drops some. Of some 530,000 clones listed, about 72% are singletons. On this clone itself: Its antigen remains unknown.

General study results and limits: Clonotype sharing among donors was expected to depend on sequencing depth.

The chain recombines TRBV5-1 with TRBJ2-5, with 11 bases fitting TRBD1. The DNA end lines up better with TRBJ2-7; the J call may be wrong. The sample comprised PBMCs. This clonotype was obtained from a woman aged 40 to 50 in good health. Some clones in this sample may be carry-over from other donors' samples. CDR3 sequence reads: CASSPGQGANYEQYF. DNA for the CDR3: TGCGCCAGCAGCCCCGGACAGGGGGCTAACTACGAGCAGTACTTC.